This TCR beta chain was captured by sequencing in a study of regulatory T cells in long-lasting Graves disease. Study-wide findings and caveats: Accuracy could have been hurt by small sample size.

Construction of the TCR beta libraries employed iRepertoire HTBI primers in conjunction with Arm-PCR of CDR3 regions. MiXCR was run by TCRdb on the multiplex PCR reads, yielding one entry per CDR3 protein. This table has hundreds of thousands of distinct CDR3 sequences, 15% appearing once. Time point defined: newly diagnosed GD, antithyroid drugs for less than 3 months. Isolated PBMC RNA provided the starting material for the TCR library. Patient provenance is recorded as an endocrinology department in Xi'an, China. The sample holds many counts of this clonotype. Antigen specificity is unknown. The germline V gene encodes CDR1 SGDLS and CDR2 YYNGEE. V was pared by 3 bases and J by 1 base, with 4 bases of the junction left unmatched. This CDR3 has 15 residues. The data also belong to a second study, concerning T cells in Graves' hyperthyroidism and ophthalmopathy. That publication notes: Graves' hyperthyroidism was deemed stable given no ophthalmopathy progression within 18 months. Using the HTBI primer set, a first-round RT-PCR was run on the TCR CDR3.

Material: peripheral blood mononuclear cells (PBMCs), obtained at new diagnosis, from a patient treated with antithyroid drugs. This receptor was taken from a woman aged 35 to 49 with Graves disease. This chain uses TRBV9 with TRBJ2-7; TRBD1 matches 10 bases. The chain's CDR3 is CASSATGQGSYEQYF. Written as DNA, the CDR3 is TGTGCCAGCAGCGCCACGGGACAGGGGTCCTACGAGCAGTACTTC. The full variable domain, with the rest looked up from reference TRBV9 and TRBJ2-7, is DSGVTQTPKHLITATGQRVTLRCSPRSGDLSVYWYQQSLDQGLQFLIQYYNGEERAKGNILERFSAQQFPDLHSELNLSSLELGDSALYFCASSATGQGSYEQYFGPGTRLTVT.